This TCR beta chain came from a study of early T cells in non-severe SARS-CoV-2 infection. Overall study context: Sequencing of bulk RNA from unsorted whole blood was done, without chain pairing.

Molecules of cDNA were individually given unique molecular identifiers that were attached to them. TCRdb recomputed calls from the 5' RACE reads with MiXCR, one row per CDR3 protein. The table records some 37,000 distinct CDR3 sequences, approximately 10% of them present only once. This clonotype appeared a single time. Its antigen is currently unknown. Study-level findings and limits: A preference for anti-spike CD8 responses marked VDJdb matching, which missed private and CD4 specificities.

The CDR3 consists of 12 residues. Looked up from germline, CDR1 is SGHTA and CDR2 is FQGNSA. V lost 7 bases, J lost 2 bases, and 7 bases lay in between. The material sequenced was whole blood. The chain uses TRBV7-2 and TRBJ2-3; D unresolved. This sequence originates from an adult who was a healthcare worker with PCR-confirmed SARS-CoV-2 infection or an uninfected control (not recorded which). CDR3 amino acids: CASKSFTDTQYF. The CDR3 coding sequence is TGTGCCAGCAAAAGCTTCACAGATACGCAGTATTTT.